Detailed here is one TCR beta chain. As yet, its antigen is unknown. The CDR3 runs to 15 residues. The germline V gene has CDR1 MNHEY and CDR2 SVGAGI. V was shortened by 1 base and J by 0 bases, with 8 bases between the two germline ends. This entry is derived from a study of cytomegalovirus exposure and HLA in healthy donors. The PCR made use of 60 Vbeta and 13 Jbeta primers. Clones were read by immunoSEQ multiplex PCR, and TCRdb kept only the in-frame ones, dropping some. In the table there are about 160,000 clones, roughly four fifths of which are singletons. Regarding the study as a whole: Usually a TCR sequence was rare, but some public TCRs were found in many donors.

Material: PBMCs. The source is a woman aged 45-60 years in good health and CMV-seropositive. The genes are TRBV6-5 and TRBJ2-3; the D gene is possibly TRBD2 (5 bases). CDR3 DNA: TGTGCCAGCAGTTACTTGGCGGGTAGCACAGATACGCAGTATTTT. Translating it yields CASSYLAGSTDTQYF.